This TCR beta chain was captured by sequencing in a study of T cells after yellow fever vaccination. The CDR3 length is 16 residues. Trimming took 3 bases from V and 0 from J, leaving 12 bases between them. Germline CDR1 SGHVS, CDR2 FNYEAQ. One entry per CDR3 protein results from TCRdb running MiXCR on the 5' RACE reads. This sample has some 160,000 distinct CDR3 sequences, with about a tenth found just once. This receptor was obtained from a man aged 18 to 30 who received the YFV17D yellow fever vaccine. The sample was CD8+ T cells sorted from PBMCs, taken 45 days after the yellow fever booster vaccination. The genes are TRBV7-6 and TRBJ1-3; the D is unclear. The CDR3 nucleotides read TGTGCCAGCAGCTTCTCAACCGGCCTCTCTGGAAACACCATATATTTT. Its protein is CASSFSTGLSGNTIYF. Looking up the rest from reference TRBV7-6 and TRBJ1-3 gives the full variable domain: GAGVSQSPRYKVTKRGQDVALRCDPISGHVSLYWYRQALGQGPEFLTYFNYEAQQDKSGLPNDRFSAERPEGSISTLTIQRTEQRDSAMYRCASSFSTGLSGNTIYFGEGSWLTVV.